This TCR beta chain comes out of a study of T cell repertoires in cytomegalovirus infection. Study at large: A matching HLA type, together with CMV infection, was signaled by public TCR beta signatures. Study results and limitations: It was HLA-C-restricted CMV-specific TCR beta clonotypes that dominated the response ex vivo. Identification of carriers of CMV plus the relevant HLA was performed using cumulative public TCR beta family frequency.

Points on this clonotype: Its antigen remains unidentified.

Deletions cut 3 bases from V and 1 base from J, with 6 bases between. This CDR3 is 12 amino acids long. The V gene's germline CDR1 is SQVTM and CDR2 ANQGSEA. TCRdb redid the calling of the reads with MiXCR, one entry per CDR3 protein. The sample holds just under 300,000 distinct CDR3 sequences, around 9.1% seen once. The chain uses TRBV29-1 and TRBJ1-1; D uncertain. Material for sequencing was PBMCs. The sequence was obtained from a human donor in good health (CMV status not recorded). Some clones in this sample may be carry-over from other donors' samples. CDR3 sequence reads: CSVEGKNTEAFF. DNA of the CDR3: TGCAGCGTTGAGGGGAAGAACACTGAAGCTTTCTTT.